The 14 T cell receptor beta chains in this list originate from one sample, sequenced in a study of blood T cell repertoires in COVID-19. Assay: immunoSEQ multiplex PCR; the TCRdb copy retains only in-frame clones and omits some. The sample lists some 250,000 clones, 88% occurring once. Material: peripheral blood. These receptors all stem from a woman aged 40-49 years who had recovered from COVID-19.

This clone was seen once. The chain is built from TRBV4-3 and TRBJ2-3, with TRBD1 identical over 7 bases. The germline gives CDR1 LGHNA, CDR2 YSLEER. Trimming removed 2 bases from V and 2 bases from J; junction bases left unmatched: 4. This CDR3 is 15 amino acids long. The CDR3 sequence is CASSQLTGVTDTQYF. The CDR3 bases are TGCGCCAGCAGCCAATTAACAGGGGTCACAGATACGCAGTATTTT.

The V call is TRBV6-2 or TRBV6-3, the J call TRBJ2-1, with 12 bases identical to TRBD2. Germline loops: CDR1 MNHEY, CDR2 SVGEGT. The V gene end was trimmed by 1 base and the J gene end by 2 bases; junction bases not matched to a gene: 6. CDR3 length: 18 amino acids. This CDR3 is CASSYFLAGGTPYNEQFF. The CDR3 DNA sequence: TGTGCCAGCAGTTACTTCCTAGCGGGAGGGACTCCCTACAATGAGCAGTTCTTC.

The chain carries TRBV7-2 and TRBJ2-5; TRBD2 might be the D (7 bases). The CDR3 extends over 15 amino acids. CDR1 and CDR2 from the germline V gene are SGHTA and FQGNSA. Between the trimmed V and J ends, which lost 1 base and 6 bases, there was a span of 15 bases. The CDR3 sequence is CASSLGGRTSKTQYF. CDR3 nucleotides: TGTGCCAGCAGCTTAGGGGGGCGGACTAGTAAGACCCAGTACTTC. Drawing the rest from reference TRBV7-2 and TRBJ2-5, the complete variable domain is GAGVSQSPSNKVTEKGKDVELRCDPISGHTALYWYRQSLGQGLEFLIYFQGNSAPDKSGLPSDRFSAERTGGSVSTLTIQRTQQEDSAVYLCASSLGGRTSKTQYFGPGTRLLVL.

This chain joins TRBV30 and TRBJ2-1; 15 positions match TRBD2. This CDR3 comprises 15 residues. Germline CDR1 GTSNPN, CDR2 SVGIG (reference sequence). Losses at the gene ends were 2 bases for V and 8 bases for J; bases not matched to a gene: 4. CDR3 protein: CAWSRGLAGGHEQFF. For the CDR3, the DNA is TGTGCCTGGAGTCGGGGACTAGCGGGAGGCCATGAGCAGTTCTTC.

For this clone: A junction boundary mismatches the germline segment, possibly from a read error. The chain recombines TRBV25-1 with TRBJ1-5; 12 nucleotides line up with TRBD1. Germline assignment: CDR1 MGHDK and CDR2 SYGVNS. This CDR3 contains 14 residues. In nucleotides, the CDR3 is TGTGCCAGCTCCGGGACAGGGGGCAAACAGCCCCAGCATTTT. Its translation is CASSGTGGKQPQHF.

The CDR3 sequence: CATSRRTGASDTQYF. The CDR3 nucleotides are TGTGCCACCAGCCGTCGGACAGGCGCATCAGATACGCAGTATTTT. The gene calls are TRBV15 and TRBJ2-3; TRBD1 matches 7 bases. CDR1 and CDR2 from the germline V gene are LNHNV and YYDKDF (reference sequence). This CDR3 is built from 15 residues. V lost 5 bases to trimming and J lost 4 bases; unmatched junction nucleotides: 9.

The J gene is TRBJ1-5, the V gene TRBV18; tentative D call: TRBD1 (6 bases). Trimming removed 5 bases at V and 7 bases at J, with 12 bases between. The CDR3 covers 13 residues. CDR1 is KGHSH and CDR2 is LQKENI in the germline V gene. CDR3 sequence reads: CASSSGHMQPQHF. In nucleotides, the CDR3 is TGTGCCAGCTCATCGGGACACATGCAGCCCCAGCATTTT.

This sequence joins TRBV4-1 and TRBJ2-5, with 9 bases matching TRBD2. The CDR3 is made up of 16 amino acids. CDR1 and CDR2 from the germline V gene are MGHRA and YSYEKL. Losses at the gene ends were 2 bases for V and 5 bases for J; bases not matched to a gene: 9. CDR3 nucleotide sequence: TGCGCCAGCAGCCAAATAGCGGGAGTTCTCGGGGAGACCCAGTACTTC. Protein product: CASSQIAGVLGETQYF.

This clone has ten or more counts. The chain combines TRBV5-1 with TRBJ1-1; weak D call: TRBD1 (6 bases). CDR1 is SGHRS and CDR2 is YFSETQ in the germline V gene. V dropped 5 bases and J dropped 1 base, with 18 bases sitting between them. The CDR3 covers 16 residues. The CDR3 sequence: CASRSGGALENTEAFF. CDR3 nucleotide sequence: TGCGCCAGCAGGAGCGGGGGGGCTTTGGAGAACACTGAAGCTTTCTTT.

This sequence joins TRBV19 and TRBJ2-3; the D gene is possibly TRBD1 (6 bases). The germline V gene encodes CDR1 LNHDA and CDR2 SQIVND (reference sequence). The CDR3 is 13 residues long. V was shortened by 5 bases and J by 6 bases, with 12 bases between the two germline ends. CDR3 sequence reads: CASSDRSADTQYF. CDR3 DNA sequence: TGTGCCAGTAGTGACAGGTCGGCGGATACGCAGTATTTT.

The chain links TRBV14 to TRBJ1-5; no clear D. Looked up from germline, CDR1 is SGHDN and CDR2 is FVKESK. CDR3 length: 15 residues. V shed 2 bases and J shed 15 bases, with 23 bases lying between them. CDR3 in DNA: TGTGCCAGCAGCCAACCCGCGGGCAGATTCAGTTGCAGGCATTTT. Protein product: CASSQPAGRFSCRHF.

The rearrangement joins TRBV24-1 to TRBJ2-1; TRBD1 matches 7 bases. V shed 9 bases, J shed 3 bases, and the junction held 16 bases outside the gene matches. The germline V gene encodes CDR1 KGHDR and CDR2 SFDVKD. This CDR3 spans 17 amino acids. The CDR3: CATGNPTGTVNYNEQFF. CDR3 sequence (DNA): TGTGCCACCGGAAACCCTACCGGGACAGTTAACTACAATGAGCAGTTCTTC.

CDR3 in amino acids: CASSPFGAGNNQPQHF. CDR3 DNA: TGTGCCAGCTCACCGTTCGGTGCAGGGAACAATCAGCCCCAGCATTTT. The gene calls are TRBV18 and TRBJ1-5; D perhaps matches TRBD1 (5 bases). V lost 3 bases and J lost 3, with 15 bases in between. Per the germline V gene, CDR1 is KGHSH and CDR2 is LQKENI. The CDR3 has 16 amino acids. Based on the CDR3 plus reference TRBV18 and TRBJ1-5, the full variable domain is NAGVMQNPRHLVRRRGQEARLRCSPMKGHSHVYWYRQLPEEGLKFMVYLQKENIIDESGMPKERFSAEFPKEGPSILRIQQVVRGDSAAYFCASSPFGAGNNQPQHFGDGTRLSIL.

V and J are TRBV24-1 and TRBJ2-3; 7 bases match TRBD2. This CDR3 comprises 15 residues. V lost 6 bases, J lost 4 bases, and 9 bases stayed unmatched. The V gene's germline CDR1 is KGHDR and CDR2 SFDVKD. The CDR3 DNA follows: TGTGCCACCAGTCGGACTAGAGATTTCGCAGATACGCAGTATTTT. Its translation: CATSRTRDFADTQYF.